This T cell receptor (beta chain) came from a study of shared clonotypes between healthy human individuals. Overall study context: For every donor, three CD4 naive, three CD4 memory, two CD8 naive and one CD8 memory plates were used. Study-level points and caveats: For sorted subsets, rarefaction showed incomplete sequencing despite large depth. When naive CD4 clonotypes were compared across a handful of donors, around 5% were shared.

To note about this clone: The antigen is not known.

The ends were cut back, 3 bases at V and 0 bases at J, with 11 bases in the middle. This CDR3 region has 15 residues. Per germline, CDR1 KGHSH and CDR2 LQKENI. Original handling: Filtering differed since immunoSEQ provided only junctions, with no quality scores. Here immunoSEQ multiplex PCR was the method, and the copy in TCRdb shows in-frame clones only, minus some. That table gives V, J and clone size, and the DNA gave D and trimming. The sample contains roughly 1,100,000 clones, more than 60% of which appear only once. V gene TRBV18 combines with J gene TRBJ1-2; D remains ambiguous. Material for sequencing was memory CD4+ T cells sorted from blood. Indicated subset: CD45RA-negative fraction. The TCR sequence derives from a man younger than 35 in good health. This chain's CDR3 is CASSPTRRTNYGYTF. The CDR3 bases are TGTGCCAGCTCACCGACGAGACGAACTAACTATGGCTACACCTTC.